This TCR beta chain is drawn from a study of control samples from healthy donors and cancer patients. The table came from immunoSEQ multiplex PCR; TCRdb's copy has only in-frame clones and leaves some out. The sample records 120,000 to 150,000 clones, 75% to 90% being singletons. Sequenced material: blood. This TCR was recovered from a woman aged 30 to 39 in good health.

The CDR3 sequence: CATRVATNEKLFF. For the CDR3, the DNA is TGCGCCACCCGAGTTGCAACTAATGAAAAACTGTTTTTT. The chain carries TRBV5-1 and TRBJ1-4; the D is unclear. Trimming left V 9 bases short and J 0 bases short, with 9 bases between. Looked up from germline, CDR1 is SGHRS and CDR2 is YFSETQ. The CDR3 extends over 13 amino acids.